Listed here are 13 T cell receptor beta chains from one sample, sequenced in a study of blood T cell repertoires in COVID-19 (TCRdb year 2020). The protocol used for the library was the immunoSEQ multiplex PCR assay. TCRdb obtained this table from immuneACCESS and retained in-frame rearrangements with V and J assigned. These tables miss some clones; where compared with another copy, unresolved V genes account for less than half of the shortfall, and the remainder is unexplained. This sample gives under 300,000 clones in total; 70% to 85% of them show up just once. The ten largest clones represent 2.5% to 4% of the sample. The source material was peripheral blood. All receptors come from an elderly woman with acute or convalescent COVID-19.

The genes are TRBV12-5 and TRBJ1-3; unclear D gene. CDR3 length equals 16 residues. The V end was cut by 4 bases, the J end by 3 bases, with 16 bases between. Germline assignment: CDR1 LGHNT and CDR2 FRNRAP. As DNA, the CDR3 is TGTGCTAGTGGTTCAAGTCCCAGGATTAGTGGAAACACCATATATTTT. It is translated as CASGSSPRISGNTIYF.

The chain uses TRBV2 and TRBJ1-3; 8 bases fit TRBD1. The junction had 1 base not matched to a gene; V was cut back by 9 bases and J by 3 bases. The length of the CDR3 is 12 residues. CDR1 and CDR2 (germline): SNHLY, FYNNEI. This chain's CDR3 is CASGQGGNTIYF. CDR3 in DNA: TGTGCCAGTGGACAGGGTGGAAACACCATATATTTT. The variable domain in full, with the rest retrieved from reference TRBV2 and TRBJ1-3, is EPEVTQTPSHQVTQMGQEVILRCVPISNHLYFYWYRQILGQKVEFLVSFYNNEISEKSEIFDDQFSVERPDGSNFTLKIRSTKLEDSAMYFCASGQGGNTIYFGEGSWLTVV.

This clone was detected many times. The rearrangement uses TRBV6-5 and TRBJ2-7; perhaps TRBD2 as D (6 bases). V lost 6 bases, J lost 0 bases, and 15 bases lay in between. This CDR3 contains 15 residues. Germline CDR1 MNHEY, CDR2 SVGAGI. The CDR3 sequence is CASSRAGGPSYEQYF. CDR3 in DNA: TGTGCCAGCAGCCGAGCCGGGGGTCCCTCCTACGAGCAGTACTTC.

This clone was observed a single time. The chain carries TRBV7-9 and TRBJ1-4; D possibly corresponds to TRBD1 (5 bases). Trimming removed 3 bases at V and 5 bases at J, with 10 bases between. CDR3 length equals 14 residues. Germline CDR1 SEHNR, CDR2 FQNEAQ (reference sequence). CDR3 nucleotide sequence: TGTGCCAGCAGCTTCCGACAGAACAATGAAAAACTGTTTTTT. The encoded protein is CASSFRQNNEKLFF.

The chain uses TRBV9 and TRBJ2-2; a possible D gene is TRBD1 (6 bases). The CDR3 length is 15 residues. CDR1 SGDLS and CDR2 YYNGEE come from the germline V gene. Trimming stripped 2 bases from V and 7 bases from J, with 15 bases between. CDR3 bases: TGTGCCAGCAGCGTCGCACAGGGAAGCGGCGGGGAGCTGTTTTTT. Its translation: CASSVAQGSGGELFF.

V and J are TRBV12-3 or TRBV12-4 and TRBJ1-5; perhaps TRBD1 as D (6 bases). The CDR3 covers 13 residues. Trimming left V 3 bases short and J 6 bases short, with 9 bases between. CDR3 coding DNA: TGTGCCAGCAGTTTTTTAGGGGGTCAGCCCCAGCATTTT. This encodes CASSFLGGQPQHF.

Only one count was recorded for this clone. This chain joins TRBV2 and TRBJ1-2; 7 positions agree with TRBD1. Germline V gene data show CDR1 as SNHLY and CDR2 as FYNNEI. This CDR3 region has 15 residues. The V gene end was trimmed by 6 bases and the J gene end by 8 bases; junction bases not matched to a gene: 15. DNA of the CDR3: TGTGCCAGCAGGGGTGGACAGGATGGAGGAGGGGGCTACACCTTC. Its translation: CASRGGQDGGGGYTF.

This chain links TRBV9 with TRBJ2-7, with D possibly matching TRBD2 (5 bases). This CDR3 region has 16 residues. The V end lost 4 bases, the J end lost 0 bases, and 17 bases lay between the germline ends. Germline loops: CDR1 SGDLS, CDR2 YYNGEE. The chain's CDR3 is CASSPGGGWSSYEQYF. The CDR3 nucleotides read TGTGCCAGCAGCCCCGGAGGCGGATGGAGCTCCTACGAGCAGTACTTC.

This clone was observed a handful of times. The chain recombines TRBV5-1 with TRBJ1-1; 7 nucleotides match TRBD1. Germline CDR1 SGHRS, CDR2 YFSETQ. The CDR3 spans 16 residues. V lost 4 bases to trimming and J lost 2 bases; unmatched junction nucleotides: 11. CDR3 DNA sequence: TGCGCCAGCAGCCCAGCGGGGGACAGTGGAAACACTGAAGCTTTCTTT. Amino acids: CASSPAGDSGNTEAFF.

This clone appeared a few times. The CDR3 sequence: CASSLWQSNQPQHF. In DNA form, the CDR3 reads TGTGCCAGCAGCTTATGGCAGTCCAATCAGCCCCAGCATTTT. J is TRBJ1-5 and V is TRBV5-4; no definite D call. Germline CDR1 SGHNT, CDR2 YYREEE (reference sequence). The CDR3 totals 14 residues. Trimming pared 2 bases from V and 3 bases from J, leaving 9 bases between. The variable domain in full, completed from reference TRBV5-4 and TRBJ1-5, reads ETGVTQSPTHLIKTRGQQVTLRCSSQSGHNTVSWYQQALGQGPQFIFQYYREEENGRGNFPPRFSGLQFPNYSSELNVNALELDDSALYLCASSLWQSNQPQHFGDGTRLSIL.

The chain recombines TRBV9 with TRBJ2-1, with D perhaps matching TRBD2 (6 bases). Germline V gene lookup returns CDR1 SGDLS and CDR2 YYNGEE. Trimming shortened V by 0 bases and J by 9 bases, and 16 bases separated the two germline ends. CDR3 length equals 15 residues. The CDR3 coding sequence is TGTGCCAGCAGCGTAGGCCAGCGGGCTCTGGGTGAGCAGTTCTTC. It is translated as CASSVGQRALGEQFF.

The CDR3 region is CASSTTLLNTGELFF. DNA for the CDR3: TGTGCCAGCAGTACGACACTCTTGAACACCGGGGAGCTGTTTTTT. This chain uses TRBV6-2 or TRBV6-3 with TRBJ2-2; D uncertain. The CDR3 sequence is 15 residues long. Trimming left V 5 bases short and J 1 base short, with 11 bases between. Germline V lookup: CDR1 MNHEY, CDR2 SVGEGT.

In this sample, this clone turned up a few times. The chain employs TRBV19 and TRBJ2-2, with TRBD2 matching 13 bases. V dropped 3 bases and J dropped 1; count of bases not matched to a gene: 5. This CDR3 is 18 amino acids long. Germline CDR1 reads LNHDA; CDR2 reads SQIVND (reference sequence). The CDR3 here is CASSIGLAGALNTGELFF. The CDR3, as DNA: TGTGCCAGTAGTATCGGACTAGCGGGAGCCTTGAACACCGGGGAGCTGTTTTTT. Using reference TRBV19 and TRBJ2-2 for the parts outside the CDR3, the full variable domain is DGGITQSPKYLFRKEGQNVTLSCEQNLNHDAMYWYRQDPGQGLRLIYYSQIVNDFQKGDIAEGYSVSREKKESFPLTVTSAQKNPTAFYLCASSIGLAGALNTGELFFGEGSRLTVL.